This TCR beta chain was captured by sequencing in a study of cytomegalovirus exposure and HLA in healthy donors. Study observations and caveats: Cytomegalovirus-associated TCR beta chains were listed, numbering approximately 150.

The germline V gene encodes CDR1 SGHTA and CDR2 FQGNSA. The CDR3 is 14 amino acids. Trimming removed 5 bases from V and 6 bases from J; junction bases left unmatched: 3. PCR used 60 Vbeta primers and 13 Jbeta primers. Authors' methods: As a later analysis found, there were 82 million or so unique TCR beta chains, of which roughly 11 million were shared. Here immunoSEQ multiplex PCR was the method, and the copy in TCRdb shows in-frame clones only, minus some. The V and J calls and clone size are taken from that table; D and trimming were inferred from the DNA. The repertoire holds under 100,000 clones, with 63% as singletons. On this clone itself: Its matching antigen is unknown.

The sequence came from a woman in her thirties or forties in good health and CMV-seropositive. The chain employs TRBV7-2 and TRBJ2-7; TRBD2 agrees at 14 bases. Sequences were obtained from PBMCs. The CDR3, as DNA: TGTGCCAGCAGCCAGGGACTAGCGGGAGTCGAGCAGTACTTC. It codes for CASSQGLAGVEQYF.